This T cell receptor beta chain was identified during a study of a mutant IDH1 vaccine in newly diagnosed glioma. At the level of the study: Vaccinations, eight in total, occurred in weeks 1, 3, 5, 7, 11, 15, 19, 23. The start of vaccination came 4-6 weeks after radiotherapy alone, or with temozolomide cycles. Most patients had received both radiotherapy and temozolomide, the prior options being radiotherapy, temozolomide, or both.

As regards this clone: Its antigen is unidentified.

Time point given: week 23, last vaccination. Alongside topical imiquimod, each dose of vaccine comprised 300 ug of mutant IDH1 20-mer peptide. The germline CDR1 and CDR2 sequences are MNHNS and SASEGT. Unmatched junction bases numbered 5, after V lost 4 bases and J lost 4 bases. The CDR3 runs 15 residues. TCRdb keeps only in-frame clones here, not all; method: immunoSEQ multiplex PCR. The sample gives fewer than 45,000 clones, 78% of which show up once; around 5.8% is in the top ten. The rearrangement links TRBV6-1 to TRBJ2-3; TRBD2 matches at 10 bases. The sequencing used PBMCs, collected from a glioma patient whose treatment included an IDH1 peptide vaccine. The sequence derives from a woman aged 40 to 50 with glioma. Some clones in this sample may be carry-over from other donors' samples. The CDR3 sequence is CASSGIAGGPDTQYF. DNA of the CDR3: TGTGCCAGCAGTGGAATAGCGGGAGGCCCAGATACGCAGTATTTT.